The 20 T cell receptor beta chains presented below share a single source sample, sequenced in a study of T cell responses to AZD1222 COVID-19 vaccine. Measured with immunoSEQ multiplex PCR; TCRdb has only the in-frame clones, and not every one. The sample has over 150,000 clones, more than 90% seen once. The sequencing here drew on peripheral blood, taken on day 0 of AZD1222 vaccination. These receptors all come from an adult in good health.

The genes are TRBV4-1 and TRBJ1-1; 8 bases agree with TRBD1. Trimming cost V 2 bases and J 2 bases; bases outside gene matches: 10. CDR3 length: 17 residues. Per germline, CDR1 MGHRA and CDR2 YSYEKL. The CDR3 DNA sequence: TGCGCCAGCAGCCAAATCTTGGACAGGGCCTTTAACACTGAAGCTTTCTTT. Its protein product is CASSQILDRAFNTEAFF.

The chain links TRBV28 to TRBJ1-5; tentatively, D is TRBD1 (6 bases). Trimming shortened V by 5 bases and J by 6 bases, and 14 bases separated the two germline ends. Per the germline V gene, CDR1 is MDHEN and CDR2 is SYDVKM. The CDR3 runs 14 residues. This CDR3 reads CASSKRGGSQPQHF. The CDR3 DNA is TGTGCCAGCAGTAAACGCGGGGGCAGTCAGCCCCAGCATTTT.

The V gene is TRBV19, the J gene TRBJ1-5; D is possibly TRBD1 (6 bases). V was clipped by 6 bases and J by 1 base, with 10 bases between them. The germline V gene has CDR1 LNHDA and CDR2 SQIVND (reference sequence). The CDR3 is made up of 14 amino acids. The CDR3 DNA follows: TGTGCCAGTAGGCTACAGGGCAGCAATCAGCCCCAGCATTTT. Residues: CASRLQGSNQPQHF.

This CDR3 reads CASSPDRENYGYTF. Here the CDR3 DNA reads TGTGCCAGCAGCCCGGACAGGGAGAACTATGGCTACACCTTC. This chain links TRBV7-2 with TRBJ1-2, with TRBD1 identical over 8 bases. The CDR3 sequence is 14 residues long. V dropped 5 bases and J dropped 2; count of bases not matched to a gene: 4. Germline lookup yields CDR1 SGHTA and CDR2 FQGNSA.

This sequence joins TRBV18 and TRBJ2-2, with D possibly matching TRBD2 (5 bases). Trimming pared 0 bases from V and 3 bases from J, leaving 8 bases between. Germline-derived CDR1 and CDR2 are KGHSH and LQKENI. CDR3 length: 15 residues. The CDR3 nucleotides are TGTGCCAGCTCACCACCGGGAGCGTACACCGGGGAGCTGTTTTTT. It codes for CASSPPGAYTGELFF.

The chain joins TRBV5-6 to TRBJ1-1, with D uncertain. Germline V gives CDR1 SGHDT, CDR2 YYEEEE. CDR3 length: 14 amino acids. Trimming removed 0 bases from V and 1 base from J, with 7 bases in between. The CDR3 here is CASSLGDRNTEAFF. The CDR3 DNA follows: TGTGCCAGCAGCTTGGGTGATCGGAACACTGAAGCTTTCTTT.

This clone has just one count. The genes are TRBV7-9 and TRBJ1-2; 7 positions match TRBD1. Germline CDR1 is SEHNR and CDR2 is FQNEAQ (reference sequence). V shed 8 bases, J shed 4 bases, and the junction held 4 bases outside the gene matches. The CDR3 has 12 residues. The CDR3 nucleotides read TGTGCCAGCGCTGGGACAGTCTATGGCTACACCTTC. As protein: CASAGTVYGYTF.

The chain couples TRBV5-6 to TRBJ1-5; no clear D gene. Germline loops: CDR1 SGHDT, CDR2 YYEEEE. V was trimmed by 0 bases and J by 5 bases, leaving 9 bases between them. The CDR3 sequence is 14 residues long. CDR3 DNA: TGTGCCAGCAGCTTGGCTGGGATCCATCAGCCCCAGCATTTT. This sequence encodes CASSLAGIHQPQHF. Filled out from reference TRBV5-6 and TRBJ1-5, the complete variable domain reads DAGVTQSPTHLIKTRGQQVTLRCSPKSGHDTVSWYQQALGQGPQFIFQYYEEEERQRGNFPDRFSGHQFPNYSSELNVNALLLGDSALYLCASSLAGIHQPQHFGDGTRLSIL.

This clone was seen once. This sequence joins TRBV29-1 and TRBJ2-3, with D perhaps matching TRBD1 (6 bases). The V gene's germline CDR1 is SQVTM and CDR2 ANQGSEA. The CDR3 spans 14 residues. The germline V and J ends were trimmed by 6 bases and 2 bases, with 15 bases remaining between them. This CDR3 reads CSVGTQIPTDTQYF. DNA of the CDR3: TGCAGCGTCGGGACACAAATCCCCACAGATACGCAGTATTTT.

CDR3 nucleotides: TGTGCCAGCAGTTTAAGAGTGAACACTGAAGCTTTCTTT. This codes for CASSLRVNTEAFF. This chain uses TRBV28 with TRBJ1-1; D gene uncertain. CDR1 is MDHEN and CDR2 is SYDVKM in the germline V gene. This CDR3 is 13 amino acids long. V lost 2 bases and J lost 0, with 4 bases in between.

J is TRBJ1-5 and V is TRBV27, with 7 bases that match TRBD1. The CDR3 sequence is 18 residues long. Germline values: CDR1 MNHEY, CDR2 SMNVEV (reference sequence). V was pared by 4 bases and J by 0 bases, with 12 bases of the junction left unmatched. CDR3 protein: CASSSRATGPNSNQPQHF. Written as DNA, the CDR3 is TGTGCCAGCAGTTCAAGGGCGACAGGGCCAAATAGCAATCAGCCCCAGCATTTT.

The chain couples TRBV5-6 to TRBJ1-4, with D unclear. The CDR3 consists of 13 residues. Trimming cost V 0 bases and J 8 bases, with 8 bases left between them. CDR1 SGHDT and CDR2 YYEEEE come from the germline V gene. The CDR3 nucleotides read TGTGCCAGCAGCTTGGGCCCTAGGGAAAAACTGTTTTTT. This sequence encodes CASSLGPREKLFF. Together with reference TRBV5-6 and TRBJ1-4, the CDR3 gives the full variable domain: DAGVTQSPTHLIKTRGQQVTLRCSPKSGHDTVSWYQQALGQGPQFIFQYYEEEERQRGNFPDRFSGHQFPNYSSELNVNALLLGDSALYLCASSLGPREKLFFGSGTQLSVL.

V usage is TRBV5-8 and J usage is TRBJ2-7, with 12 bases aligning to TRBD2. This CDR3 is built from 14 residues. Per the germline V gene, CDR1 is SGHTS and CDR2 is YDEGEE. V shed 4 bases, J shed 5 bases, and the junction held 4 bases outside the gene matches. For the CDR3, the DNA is TGTGCCAGCAGCCTGACTAGCGGGAGCGACGAGCAGTACTTC. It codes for CASSLTSGSDEQYF.

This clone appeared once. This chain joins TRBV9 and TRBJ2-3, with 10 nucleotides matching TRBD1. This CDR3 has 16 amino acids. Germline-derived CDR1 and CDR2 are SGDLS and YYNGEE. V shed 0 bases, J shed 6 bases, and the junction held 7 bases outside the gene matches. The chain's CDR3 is CASSVAGTGDTDTQYF. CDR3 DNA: TGTGCCAGCAGCGTAGCAGGGACAGGGGACACGGATACGCAGTATTTT.

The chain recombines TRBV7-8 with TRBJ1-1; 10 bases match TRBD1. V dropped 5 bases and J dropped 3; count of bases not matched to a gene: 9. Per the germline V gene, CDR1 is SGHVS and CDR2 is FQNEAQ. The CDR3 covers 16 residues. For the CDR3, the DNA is TGTGCCAGCAGCGAACTTACCGGGACAGGGGACACTGAAGCTTTCTTT. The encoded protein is CASSELTGTGDTEAFF.

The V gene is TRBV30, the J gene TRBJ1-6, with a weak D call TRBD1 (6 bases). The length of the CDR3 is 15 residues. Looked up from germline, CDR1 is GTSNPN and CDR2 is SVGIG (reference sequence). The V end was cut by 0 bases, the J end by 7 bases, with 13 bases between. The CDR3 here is CAWSVGGRGNSPLHF. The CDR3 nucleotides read TGTGCCTGGAGTGTGGGTGGCAGGGGAAATTCACCCCTCCACTTT. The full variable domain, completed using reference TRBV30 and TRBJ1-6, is SQTIHQWPATLVQPVGSPLSLECTVEGTSNPNLYWYRQAAGRGLQLLFYSVGIGQISSEVPQNLSASRPQDRQFILSSKKLLLSDSGFYLCAWSVGGRGNSPLHFGNGTRLTVT.

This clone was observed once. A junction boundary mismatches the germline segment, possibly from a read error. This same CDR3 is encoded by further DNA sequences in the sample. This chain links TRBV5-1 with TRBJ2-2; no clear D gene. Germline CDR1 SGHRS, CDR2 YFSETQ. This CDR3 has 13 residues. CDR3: CASSSTNTGELFF. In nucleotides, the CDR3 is TGCGCCAGCAGCTCCACGAACACTGGGGAGCTGTTTTTT.

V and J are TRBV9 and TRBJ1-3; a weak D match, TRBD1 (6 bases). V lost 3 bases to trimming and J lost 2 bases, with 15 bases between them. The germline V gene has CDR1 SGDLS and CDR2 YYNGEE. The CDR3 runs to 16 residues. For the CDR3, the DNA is TGTGCCAGCAGCGCCCGAGGGGGGGACCCTGGAAACACCATATATTTT. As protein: CASSARGGDPGNTIYF. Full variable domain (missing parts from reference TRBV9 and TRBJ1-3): DSGVTQTPKHLITATGQRVTLRCSPRSGDLSVYWYQQSLDQGLQFLIQYYNGEERAKGNILERFSAQQFPDLHSELNLSSLELGDSALYFCASSARGGDPGNTIYFGEGSWLTVV.

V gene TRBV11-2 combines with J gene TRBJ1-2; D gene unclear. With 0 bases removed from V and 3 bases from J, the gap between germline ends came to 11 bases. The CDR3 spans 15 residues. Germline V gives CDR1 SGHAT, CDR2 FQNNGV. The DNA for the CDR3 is TGTGCCAGCAGCTTAGATCTAACTGGGGACTATGGCTACACCTTC. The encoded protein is CASSLDLTGDYGYTF.

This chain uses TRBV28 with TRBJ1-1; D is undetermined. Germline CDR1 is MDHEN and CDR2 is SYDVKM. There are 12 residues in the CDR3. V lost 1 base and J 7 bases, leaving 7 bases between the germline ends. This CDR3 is CASSLYQNEAFF. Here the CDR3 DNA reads TGTGCCAGCAGTTTATATCAGAATGAAGCTTTCTTT.